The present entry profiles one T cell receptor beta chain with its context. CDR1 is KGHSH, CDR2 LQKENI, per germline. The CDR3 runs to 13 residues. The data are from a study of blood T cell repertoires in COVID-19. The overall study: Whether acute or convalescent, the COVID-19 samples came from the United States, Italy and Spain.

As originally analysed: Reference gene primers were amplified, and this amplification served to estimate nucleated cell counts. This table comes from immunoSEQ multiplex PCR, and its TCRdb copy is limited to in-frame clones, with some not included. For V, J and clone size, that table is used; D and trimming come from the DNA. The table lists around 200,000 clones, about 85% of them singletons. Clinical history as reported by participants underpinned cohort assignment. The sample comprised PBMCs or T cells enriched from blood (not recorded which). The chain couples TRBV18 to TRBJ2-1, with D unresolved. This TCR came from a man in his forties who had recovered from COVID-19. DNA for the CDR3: TGTGCAACGTCCCCCGGCGGAAACAATGAGCAGTTCTTC. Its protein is CATSPGGNNEQFF.